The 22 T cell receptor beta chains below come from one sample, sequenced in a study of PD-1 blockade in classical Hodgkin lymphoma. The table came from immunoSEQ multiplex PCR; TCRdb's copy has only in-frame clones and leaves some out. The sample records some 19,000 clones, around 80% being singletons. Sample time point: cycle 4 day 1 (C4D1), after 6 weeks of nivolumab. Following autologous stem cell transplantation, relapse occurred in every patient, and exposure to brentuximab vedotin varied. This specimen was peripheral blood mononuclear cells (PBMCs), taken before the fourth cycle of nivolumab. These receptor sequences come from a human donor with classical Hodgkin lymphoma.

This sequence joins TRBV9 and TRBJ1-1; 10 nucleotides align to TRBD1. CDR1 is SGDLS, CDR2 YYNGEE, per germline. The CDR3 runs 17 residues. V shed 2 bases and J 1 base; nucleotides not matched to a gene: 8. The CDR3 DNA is TGTGCCAGCAGCGTGAACCGGGACAGGGGAGGGAACACTGAAGCTTTCTTT. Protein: CASSVNRDRGGNTEAFF.

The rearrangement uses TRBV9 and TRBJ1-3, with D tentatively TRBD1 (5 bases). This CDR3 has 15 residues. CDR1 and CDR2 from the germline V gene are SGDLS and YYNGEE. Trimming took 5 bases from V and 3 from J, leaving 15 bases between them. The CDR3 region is CASSGPGPLGNTIYF. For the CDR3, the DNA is TGTGCCAGCAGTGGCCCAGGGCCCCTTGGAAACACCATATATTTT. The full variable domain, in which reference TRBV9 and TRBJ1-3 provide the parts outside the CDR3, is DSGVTQTPKHLITATGQRVTLRCSPRSGDLSVYWYQQSLDQGLQFLIQYYNGEERAKGNILERFSAQQFPDLHSELNLSSLELGDSALYFCASSGPGPLGNTIYFGEGSWLTVV.

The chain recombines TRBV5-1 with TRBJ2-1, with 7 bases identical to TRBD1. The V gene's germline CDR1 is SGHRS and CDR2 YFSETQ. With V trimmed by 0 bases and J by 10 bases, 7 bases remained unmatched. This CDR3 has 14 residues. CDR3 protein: CASSLGQGVEEQFF. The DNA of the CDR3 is TGCGCCAGCAGCTTGGGACAGGGAGTGGAAGAGCAGTTCTTC.

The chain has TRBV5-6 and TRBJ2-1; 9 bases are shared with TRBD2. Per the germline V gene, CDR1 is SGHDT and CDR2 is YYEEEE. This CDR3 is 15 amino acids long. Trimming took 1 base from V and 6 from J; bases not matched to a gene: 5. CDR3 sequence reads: CASSLWTSEFNEQFF. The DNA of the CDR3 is TGTGCCAGCAGCTTGTGGACTAGCGAATTCAATGAGCAGTTCTTC.

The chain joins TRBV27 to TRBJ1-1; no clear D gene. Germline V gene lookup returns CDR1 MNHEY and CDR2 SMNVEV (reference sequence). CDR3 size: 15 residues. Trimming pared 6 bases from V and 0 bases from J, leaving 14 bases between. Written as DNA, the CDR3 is TGTGCCAGCAGCCATAACCGGGCACTGAACACTGAAGCTTTCTTT. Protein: CASSHNRALNTEAFF.

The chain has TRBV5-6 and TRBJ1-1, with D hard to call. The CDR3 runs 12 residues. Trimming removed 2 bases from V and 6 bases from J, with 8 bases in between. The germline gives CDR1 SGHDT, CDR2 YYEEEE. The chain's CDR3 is CASSLGYSEAFF. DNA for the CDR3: TGTGCCAGCAGCTTAGGTTATTCTGAAGCTTTCTTT.

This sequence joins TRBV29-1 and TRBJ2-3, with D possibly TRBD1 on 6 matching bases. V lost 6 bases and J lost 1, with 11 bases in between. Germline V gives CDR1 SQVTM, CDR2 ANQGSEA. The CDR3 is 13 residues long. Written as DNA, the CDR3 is TGCAGCGTCAAAGCAGGGGGCACAGATACGCAGTATTTT. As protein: CSVKAGGTDTQYF.

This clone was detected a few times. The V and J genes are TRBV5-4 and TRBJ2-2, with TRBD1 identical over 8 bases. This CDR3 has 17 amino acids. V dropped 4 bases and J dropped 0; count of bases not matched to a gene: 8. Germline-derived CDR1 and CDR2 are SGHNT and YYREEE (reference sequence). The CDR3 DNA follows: TGTGCCAGCAGCCCTAGACGGACAGGGTCGAACACCGGGGAGCTGTTTTTT. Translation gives CASSPRRTGSNTGELFF.

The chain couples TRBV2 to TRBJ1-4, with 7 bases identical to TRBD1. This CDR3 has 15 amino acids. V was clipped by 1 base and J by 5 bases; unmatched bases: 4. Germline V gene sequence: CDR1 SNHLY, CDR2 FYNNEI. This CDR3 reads CASSEVTGINEKLFF. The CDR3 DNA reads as TGTGCCAGCAGTGAAGTGACAGGGATAAATGAAAAACTGTTTTTT.

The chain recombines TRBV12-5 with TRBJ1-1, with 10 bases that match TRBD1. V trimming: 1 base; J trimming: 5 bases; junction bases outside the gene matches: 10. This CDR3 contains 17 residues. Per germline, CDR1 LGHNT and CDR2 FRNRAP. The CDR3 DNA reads TGTGCTAGTGGTTTGGCCGGGACAGGGGTAAAGCGGACTGAAGCTTTCTTT. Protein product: CASGLAGTGVKRTEAFF.

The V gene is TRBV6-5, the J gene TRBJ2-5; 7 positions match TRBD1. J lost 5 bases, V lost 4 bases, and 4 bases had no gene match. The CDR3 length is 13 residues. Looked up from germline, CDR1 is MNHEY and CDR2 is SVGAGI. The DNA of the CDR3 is TGTGCCAGCAGTTCCGACAGGGCCGAGACCCAGTACTTC. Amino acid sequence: CASSSDRAETQYF.

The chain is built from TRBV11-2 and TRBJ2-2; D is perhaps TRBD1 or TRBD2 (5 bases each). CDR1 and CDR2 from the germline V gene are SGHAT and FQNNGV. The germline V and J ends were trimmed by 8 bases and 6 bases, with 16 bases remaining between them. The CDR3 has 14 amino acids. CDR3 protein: CASPPGPDPGELFF. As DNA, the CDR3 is TGTGCCAGCCCCCCGGGACCGGACCCCGGGGAGCTGTTTTTT.

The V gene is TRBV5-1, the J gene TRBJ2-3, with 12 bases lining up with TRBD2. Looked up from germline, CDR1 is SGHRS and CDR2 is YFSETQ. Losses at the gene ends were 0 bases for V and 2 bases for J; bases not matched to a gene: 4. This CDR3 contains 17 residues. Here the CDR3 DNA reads TGCGCCAGCAGCTTGGCTGGACTAGCGGGAAACACAGATACGCAGTATTTT. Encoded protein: CASSLAGLAGNTDTQYF. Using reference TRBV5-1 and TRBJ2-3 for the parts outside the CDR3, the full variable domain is KAGVTQTPRYLIKTRGQQVTLSCSPISGHRSVSWYQQTPGQGLQFLFEYFSETQRNKGNFPGRFSGRQFSNSRSEMNVSTLELGDSALYLCASSLAGLAGNTDTQYFGPGTRLTVL.

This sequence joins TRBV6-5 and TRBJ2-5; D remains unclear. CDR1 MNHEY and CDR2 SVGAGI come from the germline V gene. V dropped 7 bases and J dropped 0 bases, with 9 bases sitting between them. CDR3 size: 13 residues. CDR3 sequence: CASNFRYQETQYF. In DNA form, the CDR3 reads TGTGCCAGCAATTTTAGGTACCAAGAGACCCAGTACTTC.

CDR3 DNA: TGTGCCAGCAGCTTAGATATGGGGGAATGGACCGGGGAGCTGTTTTTT. It codes for CASSLDMGEWTGELFF. The rearrangement links TRBV7-2 to TRBJ2-2; D is perhaps TRBD1 or TRBD2 (5 bases each). The V gene's germline CDR1 is SGHTA and CDR2 FQGNSA. The CDR3 contains 16 residues. Trimming cost V 1 base and J 5 bases, with 14 bases left between them.

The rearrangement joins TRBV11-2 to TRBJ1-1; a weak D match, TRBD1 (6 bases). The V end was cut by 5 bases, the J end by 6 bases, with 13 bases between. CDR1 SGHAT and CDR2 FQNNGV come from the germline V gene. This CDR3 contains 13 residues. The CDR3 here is CASSGTYNSEAFF. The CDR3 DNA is TGTGCCAGCAGCGGGACATACAACTCTGAAGCTTTCTTT.

The CDR3 DNA reads as TGTGCCAGCAGCCAAGTATTCACAGATACGCAGTATTTT. Its protein product is CASSQVFTDTQYF. V is TRBV4-2 and J is TRBJ2-3; the D is unclear. CDR3 length: 13 amino acids. In germline, CDR1 is LGHNA, CDR2 YNFKEQ. The germline V and J ends were trimmed by 1 base and 2 bases, with 4 bases remaining between them.

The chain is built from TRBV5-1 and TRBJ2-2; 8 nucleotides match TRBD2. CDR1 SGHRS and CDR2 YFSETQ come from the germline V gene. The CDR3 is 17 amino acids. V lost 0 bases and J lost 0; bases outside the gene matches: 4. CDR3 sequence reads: CASSLAAGGTNTGELFF. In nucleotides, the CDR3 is TGCGCCAGCAGCTTGGCCGCGGGGGGCACGAACACCGGGGAGCTGTTTTTT.

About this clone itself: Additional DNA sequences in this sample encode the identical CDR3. CDR3 amino acids: CASSLRQGSYEQYF. The CDR3 DNA reads as TGTGCCAGCAGCTTGCGTCAGGGTTCCTACGAGCAGTACTTC. This sequence joins TRBV5-6 and TRBJ2-7, with a weak D call TRBD1 (5 bases). Between the trimmed V and J ends, which lost 1 base and 1 base, there was a span of 9 bases. This CDR3 contains 14 residues. CDR1 SGHDT and CDR2 YYEEEE come from the germline V gene. The variable domain in full, with the rest retrieved from reference TRBV5-6 and TRBJ2-7, is DAGVTQSPTHLIKTRGQQVTLRCSPKSGHDTVSWYQQALGQGPQFIFQYYEEEERQRGNFPDRFSGHQFPNYSSELNVNALLLGDSALYLCASSLRQGSYEQYFGPGTRLTVT.

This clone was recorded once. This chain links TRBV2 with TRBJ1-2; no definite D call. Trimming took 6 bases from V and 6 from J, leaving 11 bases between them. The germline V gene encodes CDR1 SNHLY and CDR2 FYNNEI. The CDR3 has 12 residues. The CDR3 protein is CASSVDIDGYTF. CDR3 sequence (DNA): TGTGCCAGCAGCGTAGACATTGATGGCTACACCTTC.

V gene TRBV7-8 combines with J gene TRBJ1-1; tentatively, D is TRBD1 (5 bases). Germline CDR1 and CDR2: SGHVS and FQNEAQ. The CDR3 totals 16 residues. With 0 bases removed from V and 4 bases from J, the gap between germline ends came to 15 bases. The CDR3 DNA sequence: TGTGCCAGCAGCTTAGCCCAAGCGAGGGGTCCCACTGAAGCTTTCTTT. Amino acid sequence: CASSLAQARGPTEAFF.

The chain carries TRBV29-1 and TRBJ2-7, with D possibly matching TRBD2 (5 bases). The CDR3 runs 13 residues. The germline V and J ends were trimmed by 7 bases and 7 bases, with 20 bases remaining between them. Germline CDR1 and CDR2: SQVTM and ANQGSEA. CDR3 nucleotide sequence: TGCAGCGCCTCCATTGACGGGGTAGGTGAGCAGTACTTC. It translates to CSASIDGVGEQYF.